The clone carrying this T cell receptor beta chain has a handful of counts. The CDR3 is made up of 13 amino acids. The germline CDR1 and CDR2 sequences are SGDLS and YYNGEE. V gave up 7 bases and J gave up 1 base, with 11 bases separating them. These data are taken from a study of blood T cell repertoires in COVID-19. Some clones are missing from TCRdb's copy, which holds only in-frame ones; the method was immunoSEQ multiplex PCR. The profile shows 150,000 or so clones, 82% of them singletons. The source is a woman in her seventies with acute or convalescent COVID-19. Sequenced: peripheral blood. The chain couples TRBV9 to TRBJ1-1, with a tentative D call TRBD1 (5 bases). The CDR3 protein is CASGGDWNTEAFF. CDR3 in DNA: TGTGCCAGCGGGGGGGATTGGAACACTGAAGCTTTCTTT.